These T cell receptor beta chains were read from a single sample in a study of tumor-infiltrating lymphocytes in primary liver carcinoma. TCRdb reanalysed the multiplex PCR reads using MiXCR and keeps one entry per CDR3 protein. The profile shows over 100,000 distinct CDR3 sequences, under 70% of them singletons. The sequenced sample consisted of tumor-adjacent normal liver tissue. These receptors came from a woman aged 55-75 years with primary liver carcinoma and hepatitis B virus infection. Both conserved end residues are part of each CDR3. Each record gives: CDR3 DNA, CDR3 protein, V gene, clone size, J gene, D gene. The D gene is left open where the match is weak. Only part of the rows carry a size: once, few, many, or a class if the clone is expanded.

CDR3 DNA: TGTACCAGCAGCTCAGATCTCCCTAGCGGGTGGGGCCACGAGCAGTACTTC; CDR3 protein: CTSSSDLPSGWGHEQYF; V gene: TRBV11-2; clone size: -; J gene: TRBJ2-7; D gene: TRBD2
CDR3 DNA: TGTGCCAGCAGCCAAGATCTTCCCAGAGGCAGGGGGCTCGGAGGCTACACCTTC; CDR3 protein: CASSQDLPRGRGLGGYTF; V gene: TRBV4-2; clone size: few; J gene: TRBJ1-2; D gene: TRBD1
CDR3 DNA: TGCAGCGCATTAACACGGGAGGCAGATACGCAGTATTTT; CDR3 protein: CSALTREADTQYF; V gene: TRBV29-1; clone size: medium-sized; J gene: TRBJ2-3; D gene: TRBD2
CDR3 DNA: TGTGCAGGCAGTGAGGGGGGTCATTTCGAGCAGTACTTC; CDR3 protein: CAGSEGGHFEQYF; V gene: TRBV6-5; clone size: -; J gene: TRBJ2-7; D gene: -
CDR3 DNA: TGTGGCAGCAGTTCCAGGGGCTCTTACAATGAGCAGTTCTTC; CDR3 protein: CGSSSRGSYNEQFF; V gene: TRBV6-5; clone size: -; J gene: TRBJ2-1; D gene: -
CDR3 DNA: TGTGCGAGCCAAAGAGGGGGGGCTAATGATCAGTTCTTC; CDR3 protein: CASQRGGANDQFF; V gene: TRBV6-5; clone size: -; J gene: TRBJ2-1; D gene: -
CDR3 DNA: TGTGCCAGCAGCTTGGAGGAGGCTTCAGATAATGAGCAGTTCTTC; CDR3 protein: CASSLEEASDNEQFF; V gene: TRBV5-5; clone size: -; J gene: TRBJ2-1; D gene: -
CDR3 DNA: TGTGCCAGCAGTGAAAGTGAGAACACTGAAGCTTTCTTT; CDR3 protein: CASSESENTEAFF; V gene: TRBV6-1; clone size: many; J gene: TRBJ1-1; D gene: -
CDR3 DNA: TGTGCCAGTTCACCAAGCCAGCAGGGAACGAACTATGGCTACACCTTC; CDR3 protein: CASSPSQQGTNYGYTF; V gene: TRBV18; clone size: once; J gene: TRBJ1-2; D gene: -
CDR3 DNA: TGTGTCAGCAGCCCCGGGACAGGGGGCGACAAGCAGTACTTC; CDR3 protein: CVSSPGTGGDKQYF; V gene: TRBV6-2/TRBV6-3; clone size: -; J gene: TRBJ2-7; D gene: TRBD1
CDR3 DNA: TGCGGCGTTGCGGGACAAGGGATGGGTCAGCCCCAGCATTTT; CDR3 protein: CGVAGQGMGQPQHF; V gene: TRBV29-1; clone size: -; J gene: TRBJ1-5; D gene: -
CDR3 DNA: TGCAGCGTTCGAGGACAGGGCTTGGGAGAGCAGTACTTC; CDR3 protein: CSVRGQGLGEQYF; V gene: TRBV29-1; clone size: many; J gene: TRBJ2-7; D gene: TRBD1
CDR3 DNA: TGTGCCAGCAGTCTCCTCGGACAAGGGGTCTCACTGGACTTC; CDR3 protein: CASSLLGQGVSLDF; V gene: TRBV12-3/TRBV12-4; clone size: -; J gene: TRBJ2-5; D gene: -
CDR3 DNA: TGTGCCAGCAGCCTAGCGGGGACATGCCAAGAGACCCAGTACTTC; CDR3 protein: CASSLAGTCQETQYF; V gene: TRBV13; clone size: -; J gene: TRBJ2-5; D gene: TRBD2
CDR3 DNA: TGTGCCAGCAGTTTAAACGGACCCAACGTCCTGACTTTC; CDR3 protein: CASSLNGPNVLTF; V gene: TRBV28; clone size: -; J gene: TRBJ2-6; D gene: -
CDR3 DNA: TGTACCAGCAGTGAGTCGACCGGGAAGCAGTTCTTC; CDR3 protein: CTSSESTGKQFF; V gene: TRBV10-1; clone size: -; J gene: TRBJ2-1; D gene: -
CDR3 DNA: TGCAGCGTCACCAGGGGGCTAGCTGGAGGGTCCAAGGATGAGCAGTTCTTC; CDR3 protein: CSVTRGLAGGSKDEQFF; V gene: TRBV29-1; clone size: -; J gene: TRBJ2-1; D gene: TRBD1
CDR3 DNA: TGTGCCAGCAGCTTAGTTAATTTTGGTGAGCAGTTCTTC; CDR3 protein: CASSLVNFGEQFF; V gene: TRBV7-2; clone size: -; J gene: TRBJ2-1; D gene: -
CDR3 DNA: TGCGCCAGCGGGAAGGGCGTAGACGAAATGGACAATGAGCAGTTCTTC; CDR3 protein: CASGKGVDEMDNEQFF; V gene: TRBV11-3; clone size: -; J gene: TRBJ2-1; D gene: TRBD2
CDR3 DNA: TGCAGCGTTGAAGCGTTGGGCTGGGTTGGGGTCAGCACAGATACGCAGTATTTT; CDR3 protein: CSVEALGWVGVSTDTQYF; V gene: TRBV29-1; clone size: -; J gene: TRBJ2-3; D gene: -
CDR3 DNA: TGCACCAGCAGCCATGGTCATAATCAGCCCCAGCATTTT; CDR3 protein: CTSSHGHNQPQHF; V gene: TRBV4-1; clone size: -; J gene: TRBJ1-5; D gene: -
CDR3 DNA: TGTGCCTGGAGTGCCGGGGGGCCAGATACGCAGTATTTC; CDR3 protein: CAWSAGGPDTQYF; V gene: TRBV30; clone size: -; J gene: TRBJ2-3; D gene: -
CDR3 DNA: TGCGCCTACAGCCCCCCCGGGCGAATAAGCGGGACAGATACGCAGTATTTT; CDR3 protein: CAYSPPGRISGTDTQYF; V gene: TRBV11-2; clone size: once; J gene: TRBJ2-3; D gene: -
CDR3 DNA: TGTGCCAGCAGCTTCCAGGGACCGCTGGACAATGAGCAGTTCTTC; CDR3 protein: CASSFQGPLDNEQFF; V gene: TRBV11-1; clone size: many; J gene: TRBJ2-1; D gene: -